This T cell receptor (beta chain) was retrieved from a study of blood T cell repertoires in COVID-19. Study-wide background: PBMCs, B-cell-depleted T cells, or T cells were the source of the cDNA or gDNA that made up the material.

The assay was immunoSEQ multiplex PCR, and TCRdb's table has in-frame clones only and misses some. The sample includes some 100,000 clones, roughly 88% seen only once; the top ten take roughly 25%. V gave up 1 base and J gave up 6 bases; unmatched junction bases: 5. The germline gives CDR1 SGHTA, CDR2 FQGTGA. The CDR3 runs 15 residues. The V call is TRBV7-3, the J call TRBJ2-2; 7 bases line up with TRBD2. The receptor comes from a human donor in a cohort sampled during active COVID-19. Sample: peripheral blood. CDR3 amino acids: CASSLMAGVSGELFF. CDR3 bases: TGTGCCAGCAGCTTAATGGCGGGAGTCTCCGGGGAGCTGTTTTTT.